The 30 T cell receptor beta chains below all came from one sample that was sequenced in a study of blood T cell repertoires in COVID-19. The data were produced by immunoSEQ multiplex PCR, yet TCRdb's version contains in-frame clones alone and is incomplete. The table has 150,000 to 200,000 clones, over 80% seen once; the top ten hold roughly 1.5%. The sample taken for sequencing was peripheral blood. Receptors were obtained from a woman between 50 and 59 years old with acute or convalescent COVID-19.

The chain is built from TRBV6-2 or TRBV6-3 and TRBJ1-5; D unclear. The CDR3 has 15 residues. The ends were cut back, 2 bases at V and 1 base at J, with 9 bases in the middle. The germline gives CDR1 MNHEY, CDR2 SVGEGT. The CDR3 reads CASSYHRRSNQPQHF. The CDR3, as DNA: TGTGCCAGCAGTTACCACCGGCGGAGCAATCAGCCCCAGCATTTT.

This clone was recorded only once. The same CDR3 arises from other DNA sequences in this sample as well. The V call is TRBV4-1, the J call TRBJ2-7; TRBD1 aligns across 7 bases. The CDR3 extends over 13 amino acids. The ends lost 1 base at V and 4 bases at J; junction bases unmatched: 1. Germline CDR1 is MGHRA and CDR2 is YSYEKL. The CDR3 sequence: CASSQVRGYEQYF. Written as DNA, the CDR3 is TGCGCCAGCAGCCAAGTCAGGGGGTACGAGCAGTACTTC.

The chain carries TRBV30 and TRBJ1-4; D not resolved. CDR3 length: 12 amino acids. Trimming removed 7 bases from V and 8 bases from J, with 14 bases in between. Germline-derived CDR1 and CDR2 are GTSNPN and SVGIG (reference sequence). The CDR3 reads CASLTDSEKLFF. As DNA, the CDR3 is TGTGCCTCTCTCACAGATTCGGAAAAACTGTTTTTT.

This clone came up a few times. This chain joins TRBV7-9 and TRBJ2-7; 11 bases map to TRBD1. This CDR3 region has 16 residues. Germline loops: CDR1 SEHNR, CDR2 FQNEAQ (reference sequence). The J segment lost 3 bases and the V segment lost 4 bases, leaving 8 bases of the junction unmatched. In DNA form, the CDR3 reads TGTGCCAGCAGCTCCGGTGGGACAGGGGGTAACTACGAGCAGTACTTC. This translates into CASSSGGTGGNYEQYF.

The chain employs TRBV11-3 and TRBJ1-6; D remains ambiguous. The germline V gene encodes CDR1 SGHNT and CDR2 YENEEA. Trimming cost V 0 bases and J 6 bases, with 12 bases left between them. This CDR3 is 16 amino acids long. CDR3 residues: CASSLDGVGLNSPLHF. Written as DNA, the CDR3 is TGTGCCAGCAGCTTAGACGGGGTTGGCCTTAATTCACCCCTCCACTTT. Looking up the rest from reference TRBV11-3 and TRBJ1-6 gives the full variable domain: EAGVVQSPRYKIIEKKQPVAFWCNPISGHNTLYWYLQNLGQGPELLIRYENEEAVDDSQLPKDRFSAERLKGVDSTLKIQPAELGDSAVYLCASSLDGVGLNSPLHFGNGTRLTVT.

This rearrangement joins TRBV19 to TRBJ1-1; possible D gene TRBD1, 6 bases. Germline V lookup: CDR1 LNHDA, CDR2 SQIVND (reference sequence). The V end was cut by 6 bases, the J end by 7 bases, with 18 bases between. The CDR3 runs to 14 residues. The CDR3 loop reads CASRIQGIFGEAFF. The CDR3 bases are TGTGCCAGTAGAATACAGGGTATCTTCGGTGAAGCTTTCTTT.

This chain's CDR3 is CASRSSPGDTIYF. In DNA form, the CDR3 reads TGTGCCAGCAGATCCTCCCCCGGGGACACCATATATTTT. The genes are TRBV6-5 and TRBJ1-3; D is ambiguous. Trimming removed 6 bases from V and 8 bases from J, with 14 bases in between. CDR3 size: 13 residues. Germline lookup yields CDR1 MNHEY and CDR2 SVGAGI.

This chain joins TRBV19 and TRBJ1-2; 9 bases fit TRBD1. The CDR3 runs 15 residues. Germline V gene sequence: CDR1 LNHDA, CDR2 SQIVND (reference sequence). The V and J ends lost 6 bases and 4 bases, in that order; junction bases with no gene match: 9. CDR3 region: CASSLGGTGLYGYTF. In DNA form, the CDR3 reads TGTGCCAGTAGCTTAGGCGGGACAGGGCTCTATGGCTACACCTTC.

The J gene is TRBJ1-5, the V gene TRBV19; 11 positions agree with TRBD1. Germline V gene data show CDR1 as LNHDA and CDR2 as SQIVND (reference sequence). The CDR3 is 14 amino acids. V dropped 6 bases and J dropped 4; count of bases not matched to a gene: 2. In nucleotides, the CDR3 is TGTGCCAGTAGGGGACAGGGGGGAAATCAGCCCCAGCATTTT. Translation: CASRGQGGNQPQHF.

This clone was seen a handful of times. This chain joins TRBV2 and TRBJ1-6; 9 bases map to TRBD1. Germline lookup yields CDR1 SNHLY and CDR2 FYNNEI. Losses at the gene ends were 2 bases for V and 9 bases for J; bases not matched to a gene: 5. The CDR3 sequence is 15 residues long. The CDR3 reads CASSEMGQGTSPLHF. Here the CDR3 DNA reads TGTGCCAGCAGTGAAATGGGACAGGGAACTTCACCCCTCCACTTT.

The chain uses TRBV6-2 or TRBV6-3 and TRBJ2-1, with a possible D match to TRBD1 (6 bases). Germline lookup yields CDR1 MNHEY and CDR2 SVGEGT. The germline V and J ends were trimmed by 0 bases and 7 bases, with 13 bases remaining between them. The CDR3 length is 15 residues. The CDR3 protein is CASSYSHREPNEQFF. In DNA form, the CDR3 reads TGTGCCAGCAGTTACTCGCACAGGGAGCCTAATGAGCAGTTCTTC.

The V call is TRBV3-1 (or the pseudogene TRBV3-2), the J call TRBJ2-5, with TRBD2 matching 9 bases. V lost 4 bases to trimming and J lost 5 bases; unmatched junction nucleotides: 8. Germline CDR1 LGHDT, CDR2 YNNKEL (reference sequence). The CDR3 length is 15 residues. CDR3 sequence: CASSLGLAGLETQYF. The DNA for the CDR3 is TGTGCCAGCAGCCTGGGACTAGCAGGATTGGAGACCCAGTACTTC.

This chain uses TRBV5-1 with TRBJ1-4, with TRBD1 as a possible D gene (6 bases). V lost 4 bases and J 8 bases, leaving 12 bases between the germline ends. Germline V lookup: CDR1 SGHRS, CDR2 YFSETQ. The CDR3 sequence is 13 residues long. The CDR3 DNA sequence: TGCGCCAGCAGCCTCGGGACAACAGAAAAACTGTTTTTT. This sequence encodes CASSLGTTEKLFF.

The chain is built from TRBV23-1 and TRBJ1-1, with a tentative D call TRBD1 (6 bases). TRBV23-1 is labeled an ORF, and its function is uncertain. Trimming stripped 4 bases from V and 4 bases from J, with 19 bases between. The CDR3 loop spans 16 amino acids. The CDR3 sequence: CASSLWGGYRGTEAFF. CDR3 DNA sequence: TGCGCCAGCAGTCTTTGGGGGGGCTACCGCGGCACTGAAGCTTTCTTT.

This chain connects TRBV6-6 to TRBJ1-2, with 7 bases aligning to TRBD1. V dropped 0 bases and J dropped 3; count of bases not matched to a gene: 4. The CDR3 spans 15 residues. Germline lookup yields CDR1 MNHNY and CDR2 SVGAGI (reference sequence). For the CDR3, the DNA is TGTGCCAGCAGTTACTCGAAGGGGGCAGACTATGGCTACACCTTC. Encoded protein: CASSYSKGADYGYTF.

As to this clone: This sample includes further DNA sequences coding for the same CDR3. V usage is TRBV6-5 and J usage is TRBJ1-1; D might be TRBD1 (5 bases). The CDR3 runs 14 residues. The germline V gene encodes CDR1 MNHEY and CDR2 SVGAGI. V was trimmed by 2 bases and J by 1 base, leaving 8 bases between them. The DNA for the CDR3 is TGTGCCAGCAGTTACAGTACAGGGAACACTGAAGCTTTCTTT. Translation gives CASSYSTGNTEAFF.

The V gene is TRBV5-1, the J gene TRBJ2-1; 8 bases match TRBD1. CDR3 size: 14 residues. Germline CDR1 SGHRS, CDR2 YFSETQ. V was pared by 4 bases and J by 3 bases, with 3 bases of the junction left unmatched. CDR3 sequence (DNA): TGCGCCAGCAGCGCACAGGGGGGCTACAATGAGCAGTTCTTC. Protein product: CASSAQGGYNEQFF.

The gene calls are TRBV24-1 and TRBJ2-1; the D gene is possibly TRBD1 (7 bases). Trimming shortened V by 2 bases and J by 7 bases, and 14 bases separated the two germline ends. This CDR3 has 15 residues. CDR1 and CDR2 (germline): KGHDR, SFDVKD. The CDR3 DNA is TGTGCCACCAGTGATTCAGGGGAGGACAGGAATGAGCAGTTCTTC. Amino acid sequence: CATSDSGEDRNEQFF.

The gene calls are TRBV13 and TRBJ2-3, with 13 positions matching TRBD2. Looked up from germline, CDR1 is PRHDT and CDR2 is FYEKMQ (reference sequence). V shed 5 bases and J 2 bases; nucleotides not matched to a gene: 13. The length of the CDR3 is 19 residues. This CDR3 reads CASSHLGLAGVGYTDTQYF. The CDR3, as DNA: TGTGCCAGCAGCCACTTAGGACTAGCGGGAGTCGGATACACAGATACGCAGTATTTT.

The chain uses TRBV11-2 and TRBJ2-7; possible D gene TRBD2, 6 bases. Per the germline V gene, CDR1 is SGHAT and CDR2 is FQNNGV. The V and J ends lost 2 bases and 1 base respectively, with 9 bases between them. The CDR3 runs to 14 residues. The CDR3: CASSLFGGSYEQYF. In nucleotides, the CDR3 is TGTGCCAGCAGCTTATTCGGAGGGTCCTACGAGCAGTACTTC.

CDR3 amino acids: CASSLDREGGYTF. The CDR3 DNA follows: TGTGCCAGCAGCCTAGACAGGGAGGGTGGCTACACCTTC. The chain carries TRBV3-1 (or the pseudogene TRBV3-2) and TRBJ1-2; 7 bases fit TRBD1. With V trimmed by 4 bases and J by 7 bases, 6 bases remained unmatched. CDR1 is LGHDT and CDR2 is YNNKEL in the germline V gene (reference sequence). The length of the CDR3 is 13 residues.

This rearrangement joins TRBV27 to TRBJ2-7; D call uncertain. Trimming cost V 0 bases and J 6 bases, with 15 bases left between them. The CDR3 is 15 residues long. CDR1 and CDR2 (germline): MNHEY, SMNVEV (reference sequence). CDR3 bases: TGTGCCAGCAGTTTATCGTCGGGTCCTCTTTCCGAGCAGTACTTC. This codes for CASSLSSGPLSEQYF.

The gene calls are TRBV7-9 and TRBJ1-1; D ambiguous. V was trimmed by 5 bases and J by 11 bases, leaving 15 bases between them. CDR1 is SEHNR, CDR2 FQNEAQ, per germline (reference sequence). CDR3 length: 12 residues. The CDR3 nucleotides read TGTGCCAGCAGCCCAAATGTCCCAGTGGCTTTCTTT. This sequence encodes CASSPNVPVAFF. Full variable domain (rest looked up from reference TRBV7-9 and TRBJ1-1): DTGVSQNPRHKITKRGQNVTFRCDPISEHNRLYWYRQTLGQGPEFLTYFQNEAQLEKSRLLSDRFSAERPKGSFSTLEIQRTEQGDSAMYLCASSPNVPVAFFGQGTRLTVV.

This chain connects TRBV25-1 to TRBJ2-3; 8 bases agree with TRBD2. Trimming cost V 11 bases and J 2 bases; bases outside gene matches: 6. This CDR3 contains 13 residues. CDR1 is MGHDK and CDR2 is SYGVNS in the germline V gene. The CDR3 bases are TGTGCCTCGGGGGGGCCACACACAGATACGCAGTATTTT. Translating gives CASGGPHTDTQYF.

The genes are TRBV12-3 or TRBV12-4 and TRBJ2-1; D is unresolved. The CDR3 sequence is 11 residues long. The V end was cut by 2 bases, the J end by 9 bases, with 5 bases between. The CDR3 DNA reads as TGTGCCAGCAGTTTATATAGTGAGCAGTTCTTC. This encodes CASSLYSEQFF.

This clone was seen only once. The CDR3 nucleotides are TGCGCCAGCAGCCATCCCCAGGGTCCAGAGGGCTACACCTTC. Translated, it gives CASSHPQGPEGYTF. V and J are TRBV4-1 and TRBJ1-2; D is perhaps TRBD1 (5 bases). Germline loops: CDR1 MGHRA, CDR2 YSYEKL. Trimming pared 3 bases from V and 8 bases from J, leaving 16 bases between. The CDR3 covers 14 residues.

The V call is TRBV5-1, the J call TRBJ2-1, with TRBD2 identical over 9 bases. This CDR3 comprises 14 residues. The junction had 5 bases not matched to a gene; V was cut back by 1 base and J by 9 bases. Per the germline V gene, CDR1 is SGHRS and CDR2 is YFSETQ. CDR3 region: CASSLIAGEGEQFF. CDR3 nucleotides: TGCGCCAGCAGCTTGATAGCGGGAGAAGGTGAGCAGTTCTTC.

This rearrangement joins TRBV19 to TRBJ1-1; 8 bases match TRBD1. The CDR3 has 13 residues. Losses at the gene ends were 4 bases for V and 4 bases for J; bases not matched to a gene: 2. Germline assignment: CDR1 LNHDA and CDR2 SQIVND (reference sequence). This chain's CDR3 is CASSRTGRTEAFF. In nucleotides, the CDR3 is TGTGCCAGTAGTAGGACAGGGCGCACTGAAGCTTTCTTT.

This clone showed up just a few times. The chain links TRBV30 to TRBJ1-1, with D possibly matching TRBD1 (6 bases). The V end was cut by 2 bases, the J end by 1 base, with 8 bases between. The CDR3 runs to 13 residues. CDR1 is GTSNPN, CDR2 SVGIG, per germline (reference sequence). CDR3 coding DNA: TGTGCCTGGAGTACACAGGGGAACACTGAAGCTTTCTTT. It translates to CAWSTQGNTEAFF. The full variable domain, rest sourced from reference TRBV30 and TRBJ1-1, is SQTIHQWPATLVQPVGSPLSLECTVEGTSNPNLYWYRQAAGRGLQLLFYSVGIGQISSEVPQNLSASRPQDRQFILSSKKLLLSDSGFYLCAWSTQGNTEAFFGQGTRLTVV.

The rearrangement joins TRBV7-3 to TRBJ1-2; 10 bases align to TRBD1. This CDR3 region has 14 residues. Losses at the gene ends were 4 bases for V and 8 bases for J; bases not matched to a gene: 7. The germline V gene encodes CDR1 SGHTA and CDR2 FQGTGA. The CDR3 protein is CASSSGQGESGYTF. The CDR3 region has the DNA TGTGCCAGCAGCTCCGGACAGGGGGAGAGCGGCTACACCTTC.